This TCR beta chain was sequenced during a study of cytomegalovirus exposure and HLA in healthy donors. About the research overall: Earlier sequencing of some 180 million T cells yielded roughly 100 million unique TCR beta sequences. Findings and caveats of the study: 16,951 TCR beta sequences were associated with HLA alleles at 0.05 false discovery rate in a later analysis. Sequencing probably produced one cluster of sequence variants that were highly shared. As a later analysis showed, a missense DCLRE1C variant was linked to trimming of TCR beta V- and J-genes.

Both 60 Vbeta primers and 13 Jbeta primers went into the PCR. Clones were sequenced by immunoSEQ multiplex PCR, and TCRdb holds only the in-frame ones, with some missing. This sample has 150,000 to 200,000 clones, with 82% found just once. Comment on this clone: Its matching antigen is unknown.

V was cut by 5 bases and J by 3 bases, with 8 bases left in between. Germline-derived CDR1 and CDR2 are SQVTM and ANQGSEA. The CDR3 sequence is 11 residues long. The sample taken for sequencing was PBMCs. This chain links TRBV29-1 with TRBJ2-7; D might be TRBD2 (5 bases). This clonotype was sampled from a woman in her forties or fifties in good health and CMV-seropositive. CDR3: CSVIGSYEQYF. The CDR3, as DNA: TGCAGCGTTATTGGGAGCTACGAGCAGTACTTC.